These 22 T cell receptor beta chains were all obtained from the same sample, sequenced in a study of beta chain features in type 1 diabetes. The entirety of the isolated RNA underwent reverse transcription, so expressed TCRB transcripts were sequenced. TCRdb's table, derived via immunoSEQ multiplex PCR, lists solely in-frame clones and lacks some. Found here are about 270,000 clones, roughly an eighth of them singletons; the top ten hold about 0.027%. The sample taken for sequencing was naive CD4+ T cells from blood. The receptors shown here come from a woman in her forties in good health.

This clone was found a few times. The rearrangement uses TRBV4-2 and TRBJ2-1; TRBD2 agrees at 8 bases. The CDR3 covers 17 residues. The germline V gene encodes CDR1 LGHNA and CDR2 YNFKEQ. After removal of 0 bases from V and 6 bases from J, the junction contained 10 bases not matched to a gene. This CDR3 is CASSQDHPRGAGNEQFF. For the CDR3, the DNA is TGTGCCAGCAGCCAAGATCACCCGCGGGGGGCGGGCAATGAGCAGTTCTTC.

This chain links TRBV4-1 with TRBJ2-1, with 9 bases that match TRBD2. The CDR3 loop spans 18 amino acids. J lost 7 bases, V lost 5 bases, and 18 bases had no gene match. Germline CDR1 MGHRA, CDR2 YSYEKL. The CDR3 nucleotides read TGCGCCAGCAGCTTCCCAATTGGCTTTAGCGGGGGCCTTAATGAGCAGTTCTTC. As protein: CASSFPIGFSGGLNEQFF.

CDR3 nucleotide sequence: TGTGCCAGCATGGGGCCAGGGGGATTTCTGAACACTGAAGCTTTCTTT. Amino acids: CASMGPGGFLNTEAFF. This rearrangement joins TRBV2 to TRBJ1-1, with 7 bases identical to TRBD1. The V and J ends lost 7 bases and 0 bases, in that order; junction bases with no gene match: 11. The CDR3 is 16 amino acids. Germline V lookup: CDR1 SNHLY, CDR2 FYNNEI. Filled out from reference TRBV2 and TRBJ1-1, the complete variable domain reads EPEVTQTPSHQVTQMGQEVILRCVPISNHLYFYWYRQILGQKVEFLVSFYNNEISEKSEIFDDQFSVERPDGSNFTLKIRSTKLEDSAMYFCASMGPGGFLNTEAFFGQGTRLTVV.

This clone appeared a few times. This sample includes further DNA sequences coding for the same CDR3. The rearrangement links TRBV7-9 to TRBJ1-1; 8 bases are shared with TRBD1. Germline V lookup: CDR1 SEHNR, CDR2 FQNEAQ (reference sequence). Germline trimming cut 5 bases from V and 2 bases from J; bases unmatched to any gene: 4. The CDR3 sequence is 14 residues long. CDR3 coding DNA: TGTGCCAGCAGCCGTGGACAGGGCAACACTGAAGCTTTCTTT. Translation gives CASSRGQGNTEAFF.

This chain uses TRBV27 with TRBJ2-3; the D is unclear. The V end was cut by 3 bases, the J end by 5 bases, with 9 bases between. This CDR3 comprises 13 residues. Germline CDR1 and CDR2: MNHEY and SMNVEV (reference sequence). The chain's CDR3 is CASSFDRVDTQYF. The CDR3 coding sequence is TGTGCCAGCAGTTTCGATCGAGTAGATACGCAGTATTTT.

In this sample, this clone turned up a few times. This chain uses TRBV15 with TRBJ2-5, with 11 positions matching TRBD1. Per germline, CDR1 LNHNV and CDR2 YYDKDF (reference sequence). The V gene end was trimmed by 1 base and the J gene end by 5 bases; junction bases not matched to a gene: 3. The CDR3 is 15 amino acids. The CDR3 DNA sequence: TGTGCCACCAGCAGAGGAGGACAGGGGGCCGAGACCCAGTACTTC. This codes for CATSRGGQGAETQYF.

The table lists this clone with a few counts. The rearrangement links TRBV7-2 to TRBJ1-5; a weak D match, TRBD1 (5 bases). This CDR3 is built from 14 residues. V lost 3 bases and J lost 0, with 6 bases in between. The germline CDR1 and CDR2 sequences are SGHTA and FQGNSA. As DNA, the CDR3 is TGTGCCAGCAGCTTGGGGCCTAGCAATCAGCCCCAGCATTTT. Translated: CASSLGPSNQPQHF.

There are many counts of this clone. The DNA for the CDR3 is TGCGCCAGCAGCCAACTCAGGGTCACTGAAGCTTTCTTT. As protein: CASSQLRVTEAFF. The gene calls are TRBV4-3 and TRBJ1-1, with D tentatively TRBD1 (5 bases). The V gene lost 2 bases and the J gene lost 4 bases, with 8 bases spanning the gap. Germline CDR1 and CDR2: LGHNA and YSLEER. This CDR3 region has 13 residues.

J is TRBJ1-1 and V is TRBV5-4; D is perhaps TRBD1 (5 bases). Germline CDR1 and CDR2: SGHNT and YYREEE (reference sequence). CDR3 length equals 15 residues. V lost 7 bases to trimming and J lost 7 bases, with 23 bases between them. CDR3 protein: CASLFRGRSLDEAFF. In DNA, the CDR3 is TGTGCCAGCCTGTTTAGGGGCCGATCCCTCGATGAAGCTTTCTTT.

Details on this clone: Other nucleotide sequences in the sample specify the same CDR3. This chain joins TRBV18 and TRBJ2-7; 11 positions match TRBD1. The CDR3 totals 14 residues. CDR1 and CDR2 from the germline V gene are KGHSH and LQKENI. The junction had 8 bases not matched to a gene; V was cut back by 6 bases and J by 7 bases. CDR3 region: CASSPGTGGREQYF. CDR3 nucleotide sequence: TGTGCCAGCTCGCCTGGGACAGGGGGGCGGGAGCAGTACTTC.

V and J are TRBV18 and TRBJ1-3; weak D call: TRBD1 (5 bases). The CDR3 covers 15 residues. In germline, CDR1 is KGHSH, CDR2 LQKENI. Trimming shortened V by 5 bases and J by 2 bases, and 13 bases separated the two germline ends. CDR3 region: CASSYPSGAGNTIYF. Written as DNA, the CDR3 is TGTGCCAGCTCATACCCATCGGGGGCTGGAAACACCATATATTTT.

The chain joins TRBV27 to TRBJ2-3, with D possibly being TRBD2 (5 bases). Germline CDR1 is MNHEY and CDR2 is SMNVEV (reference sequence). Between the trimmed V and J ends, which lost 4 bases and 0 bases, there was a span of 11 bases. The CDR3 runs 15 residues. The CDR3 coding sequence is TGTGCCAGCAGTTCGTCGGACTCTAGCACAGATACGCAGTATTTT. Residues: CASSSSDSSTDTQYF.

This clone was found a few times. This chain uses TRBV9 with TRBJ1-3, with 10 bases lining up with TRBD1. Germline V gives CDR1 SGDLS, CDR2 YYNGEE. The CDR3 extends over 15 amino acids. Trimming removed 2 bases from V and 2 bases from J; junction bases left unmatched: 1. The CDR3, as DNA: TGTGCCAGCAGCGTGGGGACAGGGGCTGGAAACACCATATATTTT. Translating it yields CASSVGTGAGNTIYF.

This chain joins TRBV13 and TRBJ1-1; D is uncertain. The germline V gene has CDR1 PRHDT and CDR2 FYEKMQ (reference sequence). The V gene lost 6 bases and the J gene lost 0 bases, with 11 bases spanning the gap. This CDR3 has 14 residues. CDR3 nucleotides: TGTGCCAGCAGGAACAGACGGTTGAACACTGAAGCTTTCTTT. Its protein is CASRNRRLNTEAFF. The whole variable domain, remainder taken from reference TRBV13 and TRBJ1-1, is AAGVIQSPRHLIKEKRETATLKCYPIPRHDTVYWYQQGPGQDPQFLISFYEKMQSDKGSIPDRFSAQQFSDYHSELNMSSLELGDSALYFCASRNRRLNTEAFFGQGTRLTVV.

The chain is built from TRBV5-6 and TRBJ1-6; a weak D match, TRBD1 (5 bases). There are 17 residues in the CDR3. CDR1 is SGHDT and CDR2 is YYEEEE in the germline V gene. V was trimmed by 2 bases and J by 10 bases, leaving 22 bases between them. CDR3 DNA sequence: TGTGCCAGCAGCTTCTCCTTCCAGGGTTTGTCAAGCTCACCCCTCCACTTT. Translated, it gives CASSFSFQGLSSSPLHF. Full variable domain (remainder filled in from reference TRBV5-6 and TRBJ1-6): DAGVTQSPTHLIKTRGQQVTLRCSPKSGHDTVSWYQQALGQGPQFIFQYYEEEERQRGNFPDRFSGHQFPNYSSELNVNALLLGDSALYLCASSFSFQGLSSSPLHFGNGTRLTVT.

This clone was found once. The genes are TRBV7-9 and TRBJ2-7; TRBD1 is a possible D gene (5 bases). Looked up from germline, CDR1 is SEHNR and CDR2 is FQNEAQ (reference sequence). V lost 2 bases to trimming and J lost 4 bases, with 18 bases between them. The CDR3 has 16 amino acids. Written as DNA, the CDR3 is TGTGCCAGCAGCTTATTTGCAGGGCGAGTTGCATACGAGCAGTACTTC. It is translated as CASSLFAGRVAYEQYF.

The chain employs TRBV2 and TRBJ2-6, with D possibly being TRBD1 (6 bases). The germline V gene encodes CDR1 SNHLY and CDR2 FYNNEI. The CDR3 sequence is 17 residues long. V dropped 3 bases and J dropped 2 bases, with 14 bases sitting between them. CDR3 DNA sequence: TGTGCCAGCAGTGATTTACACAGGGTGCCTGGGGCCAACGTCCTGACTTTC. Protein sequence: CASSDLHRVPGANVLTF.

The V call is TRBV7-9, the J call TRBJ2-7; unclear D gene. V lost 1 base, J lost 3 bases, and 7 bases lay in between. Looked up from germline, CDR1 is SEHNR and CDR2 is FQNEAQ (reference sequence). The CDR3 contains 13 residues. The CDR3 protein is CASSLDLIYEQYF. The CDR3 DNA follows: TGTGCCAGCAGCTTAGACCTAATCTACGAGCAGTACTTC.

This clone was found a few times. CDR3 in DNA: TGTGCCACCAGCAGGGGACAGGGCGGGGGAGAGACCCAGTACTTC. As protein: CATSRGQGGGETQYF. The chain uses TRBV15 and TRBJ2-5, with 9 bases aligning to TRBD1. The CDR3 has 15 residues. CDR1 and CDR2 from the germline V gene are LNHNV and YYDKDF (reference sequence). J was trimmed by 4 bases and V by 3 bases; bases with no gene match: 6.

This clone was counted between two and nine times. CDR3 sequence reads: CASSPVWTTANTGELFF. In nucleotides, the CDR3 is TGTGCCAGCTCACCGGTATGGACAACCGCGAACACCGGGGAGCTGTTTTTT. The chain recombines TRBV18 with TRBJ2-2; TRBD1 might be the D (5 bases). The V end was cut by 3 bases, the J end by 0 bases, with 14 bases between. This CDR3 comprises 17 residues. CDR1 KGHSH and CDR2 LQKENI come from the germline V gene.

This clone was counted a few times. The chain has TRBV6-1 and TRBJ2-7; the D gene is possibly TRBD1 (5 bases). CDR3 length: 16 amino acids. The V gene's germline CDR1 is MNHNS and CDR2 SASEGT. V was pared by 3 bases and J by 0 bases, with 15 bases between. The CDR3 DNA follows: TGTGCCAGCAGTGATGTTCCTTGGGGCGCCTCCTACGAGCAGTACTTC. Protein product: CASSDVPWGASYEQYF.

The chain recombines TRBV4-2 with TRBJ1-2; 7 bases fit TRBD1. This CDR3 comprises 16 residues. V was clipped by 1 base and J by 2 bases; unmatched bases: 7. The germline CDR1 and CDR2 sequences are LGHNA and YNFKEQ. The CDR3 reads CASSQASAGQNYGYTF. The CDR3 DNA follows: TGTGCCAGCAGCCAAGCGTCCGCGGGACAGAACTATGGCTACACCTTC.